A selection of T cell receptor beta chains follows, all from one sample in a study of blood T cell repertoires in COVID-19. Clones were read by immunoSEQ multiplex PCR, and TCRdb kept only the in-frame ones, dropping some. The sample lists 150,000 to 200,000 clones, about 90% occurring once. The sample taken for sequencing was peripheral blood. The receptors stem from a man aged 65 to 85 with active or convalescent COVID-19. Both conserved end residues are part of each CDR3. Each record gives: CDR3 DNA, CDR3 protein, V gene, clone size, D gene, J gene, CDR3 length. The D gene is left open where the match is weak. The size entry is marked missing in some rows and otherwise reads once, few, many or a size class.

TGTGCCAGCAGCTTAGAGCGGAGGAGGAATGAAAAACTGTTTTTT,CASSLERRRNEKLFF,TRBV11-2,-,-,TRBJ1-4,15
TGCGCCAGCAGTGTGCGGGCCACTGAAGCTTTCTTT,CASSVRATEAFF,TRBV10-2,-,-,TRBJ1-1,12
TGTGCCAGCAGTCAACAGGGATTTGGCGAAAAACTGTTTTTT,CASSQQGFGEKLFF,TRBV3-1/TRBV3-2,-,-,TRBJ1-4,14
TGTGCCAGCAGCACCCGGACAGGGGCAACTAATGAAAAACTGTTTTTT,CASSTRTGATNEKLFF,TRBV14,-,TRBD1,TRBJ1-4,16
TGTGCCAGTAGTATGTCCAGGGTCGGCGGGGAGCTGTTTTTT,CASSMSRVGGELFF,TRBV19,once,-,TRBJ2-2,14
TGTGCCAGCAGTTTATTGCCGGGAGGGGTAGAGACCCAGTACTTC,CASSLLPGGVETQYF,TRBV28,-,TRBD2,TRBJ2-5,15
TGTGCCAGCAGTTACCAACTAACGGGCAATGAGCAGTTCTTC,CASSYQLTGNEQFF,TRBV6-2/TRBV6-3,once,-,TRBJ2-1,14
TGCGCCAGCAGTCAATGGGGGGGGTGGAACACTGAAGCTTTCTTT,CASSQWGGWNTEAFF,TRBV23-1,-,-,TRBJ1-1,15
TGTGCCAGCAGCTTAGTTTTAGCTCAGCCCCAGCATTTT,CASSLVLAQPQHF,TRBV7-8,-,-,TRBJ1-5,13
TGCGCCAGCAGCCCCCTATCGGGCTACAATGAGCAGTTCTTC,CASSPLSGYNEQFF,TRBV5-1,-,-,TRBJ2-1,14
TGTGCCAGCAGCCACGAGGGGGTAACTGAAGCTTTCTTT,CASSHEGVTEAFF,TRBV11-2,-,-,TRBJ1-1,13
TGTGCCTGGGGTGGGGCTCACTATGGCTACACCTTC,CAWGGAHYGYTF,TRBV30,few,-,TRBJ1-2,12
TGCAGCGTTGGGGGGCTCGGCGGGAGGGCCCCAGATACGCAGTATTTT,CSVGGLGGRAPDTQYF,TRBV29-1,-,TRBD2,TRBJ2-3,16
TGTGCCAGCAGTTCGGGGTCAAATCAGCCCCAGCATTTT,CASSSGSNQPQHF,TRBV27,-,-,TRBJ1-5,13
TGTGCCAGCAGCCAAGACGGGGGAGATACGCAGTATTTT,CASSQDGGDTQYF,TRBV3-1/TRBV3-2,-,-,TRBJ2-3,13
TGTGCCAGCAGTTACCCGGGAGGCGGGAATGAGCAGTTCTTC,CASSYPGGGNEQFF,TRBV6-2/TRBV6-3,-,TRBD2,TRBJ2-1,14
TGTGCCAGCAGTTTATGGGGAGAGAACACTGAAGCTTTCTTT,CASSLWGENTEAFF,TRBV28,-,-,TRBJ1-1,14
TGCAGCGTTGAAGAAAGGACAGCTACTAACTATGGCTACACCTTC,CSVEERTATNYGYTF,TRBV29-1,-,-,TRBJ1-2,15
TGTGCCACATCACTAGCGGCCAGCTCCTACAATGAGCAGTTCTTC,CATSLAASSYNEQFF,TRBV24-1,once,TRBD2,TRBJ2-1,15
TGTGCCTGGAGGCTACAGGCTTCTGGAAACACCATATATTTT,CAWRLQASGNTIYF,TRBV30,-,-,TRBJ1-3,14
TGTGCCAGCAGCAAAGACGGCGGGCAATATTGGAATACGCAGTATTTT,CASSKDGGQYWNTQYF,TRBV21-1,-,-,TRBJ2-3,16
TGTGCCAGCAGGAGGACAGGGCGAAACTATGGCTACACCTTC,CASRRTGRNYGYTF,TRBV6-5,-,TRBD1,TRBJ1-2,14
TGTGCCAGCAGCTTGTATAGGAGCTCCTACGAGCAGTACTTC,CASSLYRSSYEQYF,TRBV5-8,-,-,TRBJ2-7,14
TGCAGTGCTAGTAAGTGGGCCATGAACACTGAAGCTTTCTTT,CSASKWAMNTEAFF,TRBV20-1,-,-,TRBJ1-1,14
TGTGCCAGCAGCCAACAGGGGACCGGGGTAGACGAAAAACTGTTTTTT,CASSQQGTGVDEKLFF,TRBV3-1/TRBV3-2,-,-,TRBJ1-4,16
TGCGCCAGCAGCCAAGATTTGGGGGACAGGCCGCAGTTCTTC,CASSQDLGDRPQFF,TRBV4-3,-,TRBD1,TRBJ2-1,14
TGTGCCAGCTCACCATCGGACAGGGGGAGAGAGACCCAGTACTTC,CASSPSDRGRETQYF,TRBV18,-,TRBD1,TRBJ2-5,15